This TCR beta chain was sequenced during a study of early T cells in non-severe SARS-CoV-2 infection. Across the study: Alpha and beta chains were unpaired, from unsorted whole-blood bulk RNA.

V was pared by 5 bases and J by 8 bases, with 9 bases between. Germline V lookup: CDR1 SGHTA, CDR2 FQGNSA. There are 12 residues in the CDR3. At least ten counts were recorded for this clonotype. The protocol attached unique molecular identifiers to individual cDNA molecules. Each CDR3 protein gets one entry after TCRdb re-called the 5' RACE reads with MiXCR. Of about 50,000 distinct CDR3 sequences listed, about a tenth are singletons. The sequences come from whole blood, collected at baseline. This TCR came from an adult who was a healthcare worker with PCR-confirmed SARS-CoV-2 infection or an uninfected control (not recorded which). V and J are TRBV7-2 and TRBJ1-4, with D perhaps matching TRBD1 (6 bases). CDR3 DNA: TGTGCCAGCAGCAGGGGGTACGAAAAACTGTTTTTT. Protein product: CASSRGYEKLFF.